Following are 9 T cell receptor beta chains from one sample sequenced in a study of blood T cell repertoires in COVID-19. Assay used: immunoSEQ multiplex PCR; TCRdb lists only in-frame clones, some missing. The sample has roughly 100,000 clones; 87% are singletons. The sequencing input was peripheral blood. All receptors derive from a man aged 45 to 65 in a cohort sampled during active COVID-19.

The chain joins TRBV5-4 to TRBJ2-2; 8 positions agree with TRBD1. V lost 4 bases, J lost 1 base, and 3 bases stayed unmatched. Germline assignment: CDR1 SGHNT and CDR2 YYREEE (reference sequence). This CDR3 is 15 amino acids long. CDR3 nucleotides: TGTGCCAGCAGCCGTGGACAGGGGAACACCGGGGAGCTGTTTTTT. This codes for CASSRGQGNTGELFF.

This clone was seen more than once but under ten times. The chain recombines TRBV11-2 with TRBJ2-2; a possible D gene is TRBD1 (8 bases). The CDR3 covers 17 residues. V lost 1 base to trimming and J lost 0 bases, with 12 bases between them. CDR1 and CDR2 from the germline V gene are SGHAT and FQNNGV. CDR3 in DNA: TGTGCCAGCAGCTTAGGGACAGGGAGGGCGAACACCGGGGAGCTGTTTTTT. Its protein product is CASSLGTGRANTGELFF.

This chain links TRBV10-3 with TRBJ1-4; the D gene is possibly TRBD1 (5 bases). The V end was cut by 10 bases, the J end by 8 bases, with 20 bases between. This CDR3 has 14 amino acids. Germline V gene data show CDR1 as ENHRY and CDR2 as SYGVKD. The CDR3 DNA sequence: TGTGCCACGGGAGGAACAGACCAGGGAGAAAAACTGTTTTTT. Translation gives CATGGTDQGEKLFF.

The rearrangement uses TRBV5-6 and TRBJ1-2, with 7 bases aligning to TRBD1. The V gene end was trimmed by 0 bases and the J gene end by 1 base; junction bases not matched to a gene: 3. Germline assignment: CDR1 SGHDT and CDR2 YYEEEE. The CDR3 has 15 residues. CDR3 DNA: TGTGCCAGCAGCTTGGGGGACAGACGTAACTATGGCTACACCTTC. Translating it yields CASSLGDRRNYGYTF.

This clone came up once. V usage is TRBV29-1 and J usage is TRBJ1-1; a weak D match, TRBD1 (6 bases). Trimming left V 7 bases short and J 0 bases short, with 15 bases between. This CDR3 has 14 residues. CDR1 is SQVTM, CDR2 ANQGSEA, per germline. The CDR3 here is CSARTGQLNTEAFF. The CDR3, as DNA: TGCAGCGCCCGAACCGGACAGTTGAACACTGAAGCTTTCTTT.

This chain joins TRBV6-2 or TRBV6-3 and TRBJ2-1; TRBD2 agrees at 7 bases. The J segment lost 7 bases and the V segment lost 0 bases, leaving 0 bases of the junction unmatched. Germline values: CDR1 MNHEY, CDR2 SVGEGT. This CDR3 region has 13 residues. Here the CDR3 DNA reads TGTGCCAGCAGTTACTCGCGGGGGAATGAGCAGTTCTTC. This translates into CASSYSRGNEQFF.

This clone was observed a single time. The chain joins TRBV6-5 to TRBJ1-5, with D possibly TRBD1 on 6 matching bases. The V end was cut by 7 bases, the J end by 6 bases, with 19 bases between. Germline-derived CDR1 and CDR2 are MNHEY and SVGAGI. There are 15 residues in the CDR3. As DNA, the CDR3 is TGTGCCAGCATAGGGGGGGCTCGGATCCGTCAGCCCCAGCATTTT. This encodes CASIGGARIRQPQHF.

The rearrangement joins TRBV5-5 to TRBJ1-6, with TRBD1 as a possible D gene (5 bases). Trimming left V 6 bases short and J 10 bases short, with 17 bases between. The CDR3 is 14 residues long. Germline V lookup: CDR1 SGHKS, CDR2 YYEKEE (reference sequence). In DNA, the CDR3 is TGTGCCAGCAACCCGGGGGGTATTGGGTCACCCCTCCACTTT. Encoded protein: CASNPGGIGSPLHF.

This clone occurred once. Written as DNA, the CDR3 is TGTGCCACCAGCAGAGATCGGGGTTCACCCCTCCACTTT. Translation gives CATSRDRGSPLHF. The chain recombines TRBV15 with TRBJ1-6; D is uncertain. Germline lookup yields CDR1 LNHNV and CDR2 YYDKDF (reference sequence). The V and J ends lost 0 bases and 9 bases respectively, with 6 bases between them. This CDR3 spans 13 amino acids. Full variable domain (rest looked up from reference TRBV15 and TRBJ1-6): DAMVIQNPRYQVTQFGKPVTLSCSQTLNHNVMYWYQQKSSQAPKLLFHYYDKDFNNEADTPDNFQSRRPNTSFCFLDIRSPGLGDTAMYLCATSRDRGSPLHFGNGTRLTVT.